This T cell receptor (beta chain) was captured in a study of kidney transplant recipient with SARS-CoV-2 infection. TCRdb passed the reads through MiXCR, listing each CDR3 protein once. Of under 250,000 distinct CDR3 sequences listed, 29% were seen once; the top ten hold under 9.5%. This CDR3 comprises 14 residues. Germline V gene lookup returns CDR1 MNHEY and CDR2 SMNVEV (reference sequence). Points on this clonotype: The junction departs from germline at one end; a sequencing error may be responsible.

This rearrangement joins TRBV27 to TRBJ1-2; D might be TRBD1 (6 bases). The receptor was isolated from a male patient in his thirties who had COVID-19 and was a kidney transplant recipient. Some T cells may originate from the graft donor. The starting material was a blood sample, obtained at baseline and between days 110 and 120 from a kidney transplant recipient. In DNA form, the CDR3 reads TGTGCCGGCAGTTTGGGGGGCGAAGTCTATGGCTACACCTTC. The encoded protein is CAGSLGGEVYGYTF.